The rows below give T cell receptor beta chains drawn from one sample of a study of OX40 agonist ivuxolimab in advanced cancers. Data came from immunoSEQ multiplex PCR; TCRdb stores just in-frame clones and leaves some out. The data contain more than 50,000 clones, 85% of them singletons. The specimen comprised CD4+ or CD8+ T cells sorted from blood, sampled in a trial of the OX40 agonist ivuxolimab. The receptors were gathered from an adult with an advanced solid tumor such as melanoma, head and neck, liver or kidney cancer. The CDR3 runs from the conserved cysteine through the conserved F or W. D genes are given only for firm matches. Clone size is not always given. Where it is, it says once, few, many or a class for expanded clones.

j_gene,d_gene,abundance,v_gene,CDR3aa,CDR3nt
TRBJ2-7,TRBD2,-,TRBV28,CASSFGSGEFYEQYF,TGTGCCAGCAGTTTTGGAAGCGGGGAATTTTACGAGCAGTACTTC
TRBJ1-2,-,-,TRBV28,CASSPTWTDYGYTF,TGTGCCAGCAGCCCAACCTGGACGGACTATGGCTACACCTTC
TRBJ1-1,-,-,TRBV6-1,CASRDQGGTEAFF,TGTGCCAGCAGGGACCAAGGGGGCACTGAAGCTTTCTTT
TRBJ1-3,-,once,TRBV2,CASSAEIHSSFEPLPIYF,TGTGCCAGCAGTGCCGAGATCCACAGTTCGTTTGAACCCCTTCCCATATATTTT
TRBJ1-6,-,-,TRBV19,CASHDPSYNSPLHF,TGTGCCAGCCATGATCCATCCTATAATTCACCCCTCCACTTT
TRBJ2-2,-,-,TRBV6-4,CASSGMNTGELFF,TGTGCCAGCAGTGGAATGAACACCGGGGAGCTGTTTTTT
TRBJ2-1,-,once,TRBV5-1,CASSLMALVSYNEQFF,TGCGCCAGCAGCTTAATGGCGTTGGTCTCCTACAATGAGCAGTTCTTC
TRBJ2-1,-,-,TRBV28,CASSLQTGRSYNEQFF,TGTGCCAGCAGTTTACAGACAGGGAGGTCCTACAATGAGCAGTTCTTC
TRBJ2-6,-,-,TRBV2,CATYYREDSGANVLTF,TGTGCCACCTACTACAGGGAGGACTCTGGGGCCAACGTCCTGACTTTC
TRBJ2-7,-,-,TRBV28,CASRLSSSYEQYF,TGTGCCAGCAGGCTATCAAGCTCCTACGAGCAGTACTTC
TRBJ2-3,-,-,TRBV7-8,CASSLGGGGPSTDTQYF,TGTGCCAGCAGCTTGGGCGGTGGGGGTCCTAGCACAGATACGCAGTATTTT
TRBJ1-5,TRBD1,-,TRBV28,CASRPGQGRIRSNQPQHF,TGTGCCAGCAGACCGGGACAGGGAAGGATACGGAGCAATCAGCCCCAGCATTTT
TRBJ1-5,TRBD1,-,TRBV19,CASTRQGGVNQPQHF,TGTGCCAGTACAAGACAGGGGGGAGTAAATCAGCCCCAGCATTTT
TRBJ1-5,TRBD1,-,TRBV19,CASSGQGPKPQHF,TGTGCCAGTAGTGGACAGGGGCCTAAGCCCCAGCATTTT
TRBJ1-1,TRBD1,-,TRBV7-2,CASSLDGSGGVNTEAFF,TGTGCCAGCAGCTTAGACGGGTCAGGGGGAGTGAACACTGAAGCTTTCTTT
TRBJ1-5,-,once,TRBV7-8,CASSLQQSNQPQHF,TGTGCCAGCAGCTTACAACAGTCGAATCAGCCCCAGCATTTT
TRBJ2-1,TRBD2,-,TRBV14,CASSQEASGNQFF,TGTGCCAGCAGCCAAGAGGCTAGCGGGAATCAATTCTTC
TRBJ2-1,TRBD2,-,TRBV7-9,CASSQGGGRAQGEQFF,TGTGCCAGCAGCCAAGGGGGCGGGAGGGCACAAGGTGAGCAGTTCTTC
TRBJ2-5,-,-,TRBV18,CASSPPQETQYF,TGTGCCAGCTCACCACCCCAAGAGACCCAGTACTTC
TRBJ2-7,-,-,TRBV5-6,CASRSSRGPPYEQYF,TGTGCCAGCAGGTCCAGCCGGGGGCCGCCCTACGAGCAGTACTTC
TRBJ2-5,TRBD2,-,TRBV28,CASSPGTSGQETQYF,TGTGCCAGCAGTCCAGGGACTAGCGGTCAAGAGACCCAGTACTTC
TRBJ2-1,TRBD1,-,TRBV6-1,CASSVQGAASAARWNEQFF,TGTGCCAGCAGTGTACAGGGGGCTGCTAGCGCGGCACGCTGGAATGAGCAGTTCTTC
TRBJ1-5,-,-,TRBV19,CASTADSYNQPQHF,TGTGCCAGTACCGCAGACAGCTACAATCAGCCCCAGCATTTT
TRBJ1-1,-,-,TRBV29-1,CSVGREAFF,TGCAGCGTTGGCAGAGAAGCTTTCTTT
TRBJ2-5,TRBD1,-,TRBV10-3,CAITPGQGAETQYF,TGTGCCATCACCCCGGGACAGGGGGCTGAGACCCAGTACTTC
TRBJ1-5,TRBD1,-,TRBV28,CASSLIRGQAGNQPQHF,TGTGCCAGCAGTTTAATCAGGGGGCAGGCCGGCAATCAGCCCCAGCATTTT
TRBJ1-5,-,-,TRBV10-1,CALSWADDSNQPQHF,TGCGCCCTATCCTGGGCGGATGATAGCAATCAGCCCCAGCATTTT
TRBJ2-7,TRBD1,-,TRBV7-9,CASSRQGAERQYF,TGTGCCAGCAGCCGACAGGGGGCCGAAAGGCAGTACTTC
TRBJ2-5,-,-,TRBV7-9,CASSQNGGETQYF,TGTGCCAGCAGCCAGAACGGAGGAGAGACCCAGTACTTC
TRBJ2-7,TRBD1,-,TRBV18,CASSAGTDAYEQYF,TGTGCCAGCTCAGCTGGGACAGACGCCTACGAGCAGTACTTC
TRBJ2-2,TRBD2,-,TRBV9,CASSAGAGWNTGELFF,TGTGCCAGCAGCGCGGGAGCGGGGTGGAACACCGGGGAGCTGTTTTTT
TRBJ1-1,TRBD1,-,TRBV28,CASRGRQGVTTEAFF,TGTGCCAGCAGGGGTAGACAGGGAGTTACCACTGAAGCTTTCTTT
TRBJ2-7,TRBD1,-,TRBV10-2,CASSITGTGRSDEQYF,TGCGCCAGCAGTATTACCGGGACAGGGCGAAGCGACGAGCAGTACTTC
TRBJ1-4,-,-,TRBV25-1,CASSNTRRSDEKLFF,TGTGCCAGCAGTAACACTCGGCGTAGCGATGAAAAACTGTTTTTT
TRBJ1-5,-,-,TRBV6-4,CASSAQPNQPQHF,TGTGCCAGCAGTGCTCAGCCTAATCAGCCCCAGCATTTT
TRBJ2-4,-,-,TRBV5-6,CASSRQNIQYF,TGTGCCAGCAGCCGACAGAACATTCAGTACTTC
TRBJ2-7,TRBD1,-,TRBV6-5,CASSSRTGAGYEQYF,TGTGCCAGCAGTTCCAGGACAGGTGCTGGGTACGAGCAGTACTTC
TRBJ2-5,TRBD2,-,TRBV7-9,CASSLVASGQETQYF,TGTGCCAGCAGCTTAGTAGCTAGCGGTCAAGAGACCCAGTACTTC
TRBJ2-7,TRBD2,-,TRBV28,CASSRLAGLDEQYF,TGTGCCAGCAGTAGACTAGCGGGGTTGGACGAGCAGTACTTC
TRBJ2-1,-,-,TRBV18,CASSRDIDGSPLFF,TGTGCCAGCTCACGGGATATCGACGGGAGCCCCCTCTTCTTC
TRBJ2-7,TRBD2,-,TRBV10-2,CASKTGPGTSEILEQYF,TGCGCCAGCAAGACCGGACCCGGGACTAGCGAGATTTTAGAGCAGTACTTC